This T cell receptor beta chain was recovered during a study of T cells in Graves' hyperthyroidism and ophthalmopathy. This clonotype was observed a few times. Its antigen remains unknown. General study points: Within blood appeared most thyroid clonotypes that had expanded above 0.001. Ophthalmopathy was predicted by the model a median of roughly 6.7 months ahead of onset.

TCR beta CDR3 regions were amplified from RNA transcripts. The TCR CDR3 first-round RT-PCR relied on the HTBI primer set. TCRdb re-analysed the multiplex PCR reads in MiXCR, keeping a single row per CDR3 protein. This repertoire shows roughly 400,000 distinct CDR3 sequences, 15% to 19% found once; its top ten account for roughly 26%. Exclusions: uncontrolled infection, other autoimmune disease, pregnancy, lactation. Diagnosing involved the use of clinical symptoms, serum thyroxine and TRAb, thyroid ultrasound and orbital computed tomography. Deletions cut 4 bases from V and 5 bases from J, with 15 bases between. The V gene's germline CDR1 is LNHNV and CDR2 YYDKDF (reference sequence). CDR3 length equals 14 residues.

V is TRBV15 and J is TRBJ2-7, with D perhaps matching TRBD1 (6 bases). The material sequenced was blood. This receptor was identified in a woman aged 18-30 years with Graves' hyperthyroidism that later progressed to Graves' ophthalmopathy. CDR3 residues: CATSTQTGLNEQYF. In DNA, the CDR3 is TGTGCCACCAGCACCCAGACAGGTCTTAACGAGCAGTACTTC. Together with reference TRBV15 and TRBJ2-7, the CDR3 gives the full variable domain: DAMVIQNPRYQVTQFGKPVTLSCSQTLNHNVMYWYQQKSSQAPKLLFHYYDKDFNNEADTPDNFQSRRPNTSFCFLDIRSPGLGDTAMYLCATSTQTGLNEQYFGPGTRLTVT.